This T cell receptor beta chain stems from a study of blood T cell repertoires in COVID-19. Libraries were prepared by immunoSEQ multiplex PCR; TCRdb keeps only in-frame clonotypes and omits some of them. The sample gives about 150,000 clones, about 86% of which show up once; 9.2% is in the top ten. This study enrolled people aged 18 to 89 from about 26 US geographic areas. Participants' own reports of clinical history determined their cohort assignment. This CDR3 is 14 amino acids long. Germline V gene data show CDR1 as SGHDT and CDR2 as YYEEEE. The V end lost 3 bases, the J end lost 14 bases, and 18 bases lay between the germline ends.

The source is a man between 50 and 59 years old who had recovered from COVID-19. The chain uses TRBV5-6 and TRBJ1-6; TRBD1 might be the D (5 bases). The sequenced sample was PBMCs or T cells enriched from blood (not recorded which). For the CDR3, the DNA is TGTGCCAGCAGCTGGCGACGGGGGGTGTGGTCCCTCCACTTT. This sequence encodes CASSWRRGVWSLHF.